This T cell receptor beta chain was captured in a study of blood T cells in healthy people across ages. CDR3 length: 13 amino acids. Trimming cost V 6 bases and J 5 bases; bases outside gene matches: 5. From germline, CDR1 is MNHEY and CDR2 SMNVEV (reference sequence). Together with a sample-barcoded 5' primer, a J-beta primer mix was included in a second PCR lasting about 7 to 12 cycles. TCRdb re-analysed the 5' RACE reads in MiXCR, keeping a single row per CDR3 protein. The sample lists nearly 1 million distinct CDR3 sequences, just over 50% occurring once. There were healthy Caucasian individuals from Russia, aged roughly 6 to 100, serving as donors.

The source of this sequence is a woman aged 60-75 years in good health. The sample was blood. The rearrangement links TRBV27 to TRBJ2-7; 9 bases match TRBD1. The CDR3 protein is CASSEGQGDEQYF. The CDR3 nucleotides read TGTGCCAGCAGCGAGGGACAGGGTGACGAGCAGTACTTC.